The present T cell receptor (beta chain) was sequenced within a study of blood T cells in healthy people across ages (dated by TCRdb to about 2015). Context from the whole study: In model experiments, template switching captured roughly one uniquely barcoded TCR beta cDNA molecule for every two T cells. For two donors (one aged 18 to 29 and one aged 80 or older), the study analyzed two additional independent replicas of 1 million unique cDNA reads from the same blood draw. Using deep sequencing normalized with unique cDNA molecular identifiers, the study measured how TCR beta repertoire diversity changes with age. The donors were divided into four age groups: young (average approximately 17 years), middle-aged (around 37), aged (approximately 62) and long-lived (about 84). What the research found in general, with its limitations: Conclusive comparison of naive and antigen-experienced compartments was prevented by the profiling of bulk unsorted PBMCs. As age increased, observed TCR beta diversity per million T cells dropped in a roughly linear way, and a significant reduction was already evident by age 40. Total diversity estimates from one million sequenced T cells were considered lower bounds and underestimates. The long-lived group showed more naive CD4+ T cells, fewer expanded clones and increased TCR diversity than the aged group, suggesting age selection. The CMV infection status of donors was not known, potentially confounding age-related changes in expanded clonotypes. A strong correlation was found between observed TCR beta diversity and the percentage of naive T cells measured by flow cytometry.

Concerning this clonotype itself: Its antigen is unknown. Base qualities are not provided; no much larger clone lies one nucleotide away.

The 39 donors, aged roughly 6 to 95 years, were systemically healthy Caucasian individuals from Russia. Each donor gave about 9.7 milliliters of peripheral blood, drawn into EDTA-treated Vacutainer tubes. Ficoll-Paque density-gradient centrifugation was used to isolate PBMCs, with at least 6.5 million obtained per sample. Trizol reagent was used to extract total RNA from the PBMCs, yielding at least 5 micrograms per sample. For every donor, an aliquot of PBMCs went through flow cytometry to measure the percentages of naive CD45RAhigh/CD27high T cells. Receptors were amplified or captured by 5' RACE. TCRdb lists the instrument as Illumina HiSeq 2500. A second PCR of about 7 to 12 cycles was run with a J-beta primer mix and a sample-barcoded 5' primer. A unique molecular identifier was introduced onto each TCR beta cDNA molecule by a template-switch 5' adaptor carrying 12 random nucleotides. Each sample yielded at least 3 million CDR3-containing paired-end reads. First-strand cDNA was synthesized from all RNA with the Mint cDNA synthesis kit, primed by a TRBC-specific oligonucleotide. Following uracil-DNA glycosylase treatment, a first 18-cycle PCR with universal primers M1SS and BC2_uni_R was performed on all cDNA. The original methods were these. For normalization, 1 million high-quality reads were randomly selected from each sample, with every read carrying a distinct molecular identifier. Instead of being binned into consensus sequences, reads with shared molecular identifiers were discarded. MiTCR, set to a Q25 quality threshold and the strictest error-elimination algorithm, was used for CDR3 identification, clonotype clustering and error correction. A nonparametric unseen species model using Euler transformation provided a lower-bound estimate of total TCR beta diversity. The public reads were run again by TCRdb, first through fastp at Q25 and then through MiXCR, and only productive beta chains were kept. Rows with one shared CDR3 protein collapse into an entry with the most common genes and DNA. The V and J calls follow TCRdb's processing rather than the paper's. A total of over a million distinct CDR3 sequences appear in this sample, about 23% of them only once. Around 0.75% of the sample is taken by the ten largest.

V is pared back by 5 bases and J by 10 bases, with 17 bases lying between the germline termini. The germline V gene (reference sequence) sets CDR1 to SEHNR and CDR2 to FQNEAQ. Counted from cysteine to phenylalanine, this CDR3 has 13 amino acids. Only the CDR3 portion is preserved as DNA: 39 bases, with reading frame beginning at the first base. A further study also used this sample, focusing on T cells of mothers and their children. From that second study: Nine systemically healthy Caucasian individuals, comprising three mothers and their six children, were included as donors. cDNA synthesis used all of the extracted RNA, with 1.5 ug of RNA in each 15 ul reaction. In the second PCR, sample barcodes and 2-4 random nucleotides were introduced via the M1S primer. Over 9.5 million TCR beta CDR3 reads were obtained for each mother, and 2.5 million to 3.5 million reads were obtained for each child. TCR recombination output is similarly shaped by thymic selection in related and unrelated pairs, with a minor effect exerted by inherited differences. Normalized repertoire overlap was always found to be slightly, but never significantly, higher in related mother-child pairs than in unrelated mother-child pairs. With a sensitivity of roughly 93 clones per million clonotypes, no persistent microchimeric T cell clones were detected. To look for features that set related mother-child pairs apart from unrelated individuals, the researchers ran deep NGS to compare the TCR beta repertoires of mothers and children. The mean age was around 42 +/- 4 years for the mothers and approximately 11 +/- 4 years for the children. After adapters were ligated using NEBNext reagents, the libraries underwent 100+100 nt paired-end sequencing on an Illumina HiSeq 2000. To avoid cross-contamination, the mother libraries and the child libraries were prepared a month apart and sequenced in separate runs. For each donor, somewhere between about 500,000 and 2,300,000 distinct TCR beta clonotypes were identified. Naive TCR beta clonotypes were estimated from low-frequency clonotypes matched to each donor's FACS-determined naive share, without sorting.

Input material: blood. This clonotype was obtained from a girl aged 2 to 10 in good health. The rearrangement joined TRBV7-9 to TRBJ1-2; TRBD1 is perhaps the D gene, given 5 matching bases. The nucleotide sequence reads as follows: TGTGCCAGCAGCCTCGGGGGGGTTGGTGTCTACACCTTC. Translation gives CASSLGGVGVYTF. Where the CDR3 stops, the reference TRBV7-9 and TRBJ1-2 genes take over; the full variable domain is DTGVSQNPRHKITKRGQNVTFRCDPISEHNRLYWYRQTLGQGPEFLTYFQNEAQLEKSRLLSDRFSAERPKGSFSTLEIQRTEQGDSAMYLCASSLGGVGVYTFGSGTRLTVV.